The 27 T cell receptor beta chains below come from one sample, sequenced in a study of shared clonotypes between healthy human individuals. Profiling relied on immunoSEQ multiplex PCR, and the TCRdb table lists in-frame clones only, not all of them. The top ten hold under 2% of the sample, which has millions of clones, 85% to 95% seen once. Positive CCR7 selection of CD45RO-negative cells yielded the naive CD8 cells, and terminally differentiated effector memory CD45RA+ cells were excluded. Sequencing was performed on naive CD8+ T cells from PBMCs. These TCRs come from a man aged 18 to 30 in good health. Some clones in this sample may be carry-over from other donors' samples.

This chain links TRBV27 with TRBJ2-1; no definite D call. Per germline, CDR1 MNHEY and CDR2 SMNVEV (reference sequence). The CDR3 spans 13 residues. The V gene lost 5 bases and the J gene lost 7 bases, with 12 bases spanning the gap. The CDR3 loop reads CASSPRAGNEQFF. CDR3 sequence (DNA): TGTGCCAGCAGTCCCCGAGCCGGGAATGAGCAGTTCTTC.

This clone was seen only once. V and J are TRBV29-1 and TRBJ2-7, with 8 bases identical to TRBD2. J was trimmed by 2 bases and V by 5 bases; bases with no gene match: 8. Germline loops: CDR1 SQVTM, CDR2 ANQGSEA. This CDR3 has 14 residues. DNA of the CDR3: TGCAGCGTTTACATAGCGGGGATCACCTACGAGCAGTACTTC. Translated, it gives CSVYIAGITYEQYF.

This clone was seen more than once but under ten times. The J gene is TRBJ2-1, the V gene TRBV11-1; 8 positions match TRBD2. The CDR3 length is 16 residues. The germline gives CDR1 SGHAT, CDR2 FQDESV (reference sequence). J gave up 0 bases and V 5 bases, and 6 bases lay outside the gene matches. CDR3 nucleotide sequence: TGTGCCAGCAGCCGCCACAGCGGGAGCTCCTACAATGAGCAGTTCTTC. It is translated as CASSRHSGSSYNEQFF.

This rearrangement joins TRBV4-1 to TRBJ2-4, with 10 bases identical to TRBD1. J gave up 1 base and V 3 bases, and 0 bases lay outside the gene matches. Germline V gene sequence: CDR1 MGHRA, CDR2 YSYEKL. This CDR3 is built from 15 residues. The chain's CDR3 is CASSQGQGAKNIQYF. The CDR3 nucleotides read TGCGCCAGCAGCCAGGGACAGGGGGCCAAAAACATTCAGTACTTC.

V is TRBV27 and J is TRBJ2-7; TRBD1 aligns across 7 bases. CDR1 and CDR2 (germline): MNHEY, SMNVEV (reference sequence). CDR3 length: 13 amino acids. V dropped 6 bases and J dropped 5; count of bases not matched to a gene: 7. CDR3: CASSQTGYNEQYF. The CDR3 coding sequence is TGTGCCAGCAGCCAGACAGGGTATAACGAGCAGTACTTC.

The V gene is TRBV9, the J gene TRBJ2-2; 11 bases are a match to TRBD2. V lost 2 bases to trimming and J lost 0 bases; unmatched junction nucleotides: 3. Germline V lookup: CDR1 SGDLS, CDR2 YYNGEE. This CDR3 spans 17 amino acids. Here the CDR3 reads CASSVIAGGPNTGELFF. CDR3 coding DNA: TGTGCCAGCAGCGTGATAGCGGGAGGGCCGAACACCGGGGAGCTGTTTTTT.

V usage is TRBV7-9 and J usage is TRBJ2-1, with D tentatively TRBD2 (5 bases). V was cut by 1 base and J by 4 bases, with 11 bases left in between. Germline V gives CDR1 SEHNR, CDR2 FQNEAQ (reference sequence). The length of the CDR3 is 15 residues. CDR3 DNA sequence: TGTGCCAGCAGCTTAGTCGGGGTTCCTTACAATGAGCAGTTCTTC. Residues: CASSLVGVPYNEQFF.

This clone was seen just once. This chain connects TRBV2 to TRBJ2-7; no clear D. This CDR3 has 13 amino acids. Germline V gene sequence: CDR1 SNHLY, CDR2 FYNNEI. The V gene lost 8 bases and the J gene lost 1 base, with 12 bases spanning the gap. The chain's CDR3 is CASYLGGSYEQYF. The DNA for the CDR3 is TGTGCCAGCTACCTGGGTGGATCCTACGAGCAGTACTTC.

The chain has TRBV5-8 and TRBJ2-1, with 9 bases lining up with TRBD2. CDR1 and CDR2 (germline): SGHTS, YDEGEE. With 3 bases clipped from V and 4 bases from J, the junction kept 11 bases outside the gene matches. This CDR3 comprises 17 residues. CDR3 in amino acids: CASSSFLAGAGYNEQFF. CDR3 nucleotide sequence: TGTGCCAGCAGCTCTTTCTTAGCGGGAGCGGGGTACAATGAGCAGTTCTTC.

The chain employs TRBV9 and TRBJ1-1; D is perhaps TRBD1 (6 bases). The germline CDR1 and CDR2 sequences are SGDLS and YYNGEE. The CDR3 is 17 amino acids. V lost 0 bases and J 2 bases, leaving 17 bases between the germline ends. The CDR3 nucleotides are TGTGCCAGCAGCGTAGATCAATTTTGGGGGCCTAACACTGAAGCTTTCTTT. It codes for CASSVDQFWGPNTEAFF.

Worth noting for this clone: Other DNA sequences in the sample encode the same CDR3. The rearrangement uses TRBV27 and TRBJ2-7; TRBD2 matches at 7 bases. This CDR3 region has 13 residues. CDR1 is MNHEY and CDR2 is SMNVEV in the germline V gene (reference sequence). J gave up 2 bases and V 3 bases, and 1 base lay outside the gene matches. This chain's CDR3 is CASSLGGTYEQYF. The CDR3 coding sequence is TGTGCCAGCAGTTTGGGGGGGACCTACGAGCAGTACTTC.

The chain combines TRBV11-2 with TRBJ1-1; perhaps TRBD1 as D (5 bases). Germline V gives CDR1 SGHAT, CDR2 FQNNGV. The length of the CDR3 is 15 residues. V was pared by 5 bases and J by 2 bases, with 15 bases between. The CDR3 sequence is CASSPRQQPNTEAFF. The CDR3 nucleotides are TGTGCCAGCAGCCCCCGACAGCAACCTAACACTGAAGCTTTCTTT.

This chain links TRBV7-8 with TRBJ2-5; 10 nucleotides match TRBD1. The CDR3 consists of 14 residues. After removal of 10 bases from V and 2 bases from J, the junction contained 7 bases not matched to a gene. Germline assignment: CDR1 SGHVS and CDR2 FQNEAQ. CDR3 sequence (DNA): TGTGCCACCCGGGACAGGGGTCAGCAAGAGACCCAGTACTTC. Translated: CATRDRGQQETQYF.

The V gene is TRBV6-5, the J gene TRBJ2-1, with 8 bases fitting TRBD2. Per germline, CDR1 MNHEY and CDR2 SVGAGI. Germline trimming cut 2 bases from V and 4 bases from J; bases unmatched to any gene: 7. This CDR3 has 16 residues. The CDR3 nucleotides are TGTGCCAGCAGTTACGGGAGCGGGAGAGTTTACAATGAGCAGTTCTTC. Encoded protein: CASSYGSGRVYNEQFF.

The rearrangement links TRBV4-3 to TRBJ2-7, with 10 bases fitting TRBD2. V was pared by 3 bases and J by 2 bases, with 7 bases of the junction left unmatched. This CDR3 has 16 amino acids. Per the germline V gene, CDR1 is LGHNA and CDR2 is YSLEER. In DNA form, the CDR3 reads TGCGCCAGCAGCCAGACCGGGACTAGCGAACCCTACGAGCAGTACTTC. Translating it yields CASSQTGTSEPYEQYF.

The CDR3 reads CASAEARGAYEQYF. The CDR3 DNA follows: TGTGCCAGCGCGGAGGCTCGGGGGGCCTACGAGCAGTACTTC. The chain recombines TRBV18 with TRBJ2-7; TRBD2 agrees at 7 bases. Germline V gene data show CDR1 as KGHSH and CDR2 as LQKENI. V gave up 8 bases and J gave up 2 bases; unmatched junction bases: 9. This CDR3 region has 14 residues.

A single count supports this clone. V is TRBV10-3 and J is TRBJ2-3; TRBD2 is a possible D gene (6 bases). This CDR3 is 12 amino acids long. The ends were cut back, 7 bases at V and 3 bases at J, with 8 bases in the middle. The germline gives CDR1 ENHRY, CDR2 SYGVKD. DNA of the CDR3: TGTGCCATCAAGGAGGGGACAGATACGCAGTATTTT. It translates to CAIKEGTDTQYF.

This chain joins TRBV27 and TRBJ2-3; the D is unclear. Germline V lookup: CDR1 MNHEY, CDR2 SMNVEV (reference sequence). V dropped 10 bases and J dropped 3 bases, with 23 bases sitting between them. The CDR3 extends over 16 amino acids. In DNA form, the CDR3 reads TGTGCCACCATGCCCGCCGGGCCCGAGTTGACAGATACGCAGTATTTT. The encoded protein is CATMPAGPELTDTQYF.

The chain recombines TRBV4-1 with TRBJ2-1, with TRBD2 identical over 9 bases. Per the germline V gene, CDR1 is MGHRA and CDR2 is YSYEKL. The CDR3 consists of 14 residues. V was pared by 5 bases and J by 7 bases, with 6 bases of the junction left unmatched. DNA for the CDR3: TGCGCCAGCAGCGACCCGGGACTAGCTAATGAGCAGTTCTTC. This gives the protein CASSDPGLANEQFF.

The rearrangement uses TRBV7-9 and TRBJ2-3; D is possibly TRBD2 (5 bases). Germline V gives CDR1 SEHNR, CDR2 FQNEAQ (reference sequence). The CDR3 totals 15 residues. V was shortened by 0 bases and J by 4 bases, with 11 bases between the two germline ends. The CDR3 protein is CASSLAYIGADTQYF. The CDR3 nucleotides are TGTGCCAGCAGCTTAGCGTACATCGGGGCAGATACGCAGTATTTT.

V usage is TRBV29-1 and J usage is TRBJ2-1, with a weak D call TRBD1 (6 bases). CDR1 and CDR2 (germline): SQVTM, ANQGSEA. The CDR3 runs 12 residues. V was cut by 5 bases and J by 9 bases, with 14 bases left in between. The CDR3 DNA reads TGCAGCGTTAAAGCCCAGGGGTCTGAGCAGTTCTTC. This codes for CSVKAQGSEQFF.

This chain links TRBV6-5 with TRBJ2-7, with 9 positions matching TRBD1. CDR1 is MNHEY, CDR2 SVGAGI, per germline. Losses at the gene ends were 8 bases for V and 5 bases for J; bases not matched to a gene: 10. This CDR3 region has 14 residues. The CDR3 protein is CASAPHRGRNEQYF. DNA for the CDR3: TGTGCCAGCGCCCCCCACAGGGGGCGAAACGAGCAGTACTTC.

The gene calls are TRBV7-2 and TRBJ2-1, with 8 bases fitting TRBD2. The germline gives CDR1 SGHTA, CDR2 FQGNSA. The CDR3 runs 15 residues. J lost 6 bases, V lost 5 bases, and 9 bases had no gene match. This CDR3 reads CASSTTGGILNEQFF. The CDR3 nucleotides read TGTGCCAGCAGCACTACGGGAGGGATCCTCAATGAGCAGTTCTTC. The whole variable domain, remainder taken from reference TRBV7-2 and TRBJ2-1, is GAGVSQSPSNKVTEKGKDVELRCDPISGHTALYWYRQSLGQGLEFLIYFQGNSAPDKSGLPSDRFSAERTGGSVSTLTIQRTQQEDSAVYLCASSTTGGILNEQFFGPGTRLTVL.

The gene calls are TRBV5-1 and TRBJ2-2, with D tentatively TRBD2 (5 bases). Trimming pared 9 bases from V and 5 bases from J, leaving 14 bases between. The CDR3 is made up of 13 amino acids. Germline loops: CDR1 SGHRS, CDR2 YFSETQ. CDR3 protein: CATPRGGTGELFF. The CDR3, as DNA: TGCGCCACCCCACGGGGTGGGACCGGGGAGCTGTTTTTT.

The chain has TRBV2 and TRBJ1-5, with D tentatively TRBD1 (6 bases). Germline CDR1 and CDR2: SNHLY and FYNNEI. V was cut by 1 base and J by 4 bases, with 11 bases left in between. The CDR3 length is 15 residues. CDR3 coding DNA: TGTGCCAGCAGTGAAGGGACAGTCATTAATCAGCCCCAGCATTTT. Translated: CASSEGTVINQPQHF.

The chain carries TRBV4-1 and TRBJ2-7; 9 bases map to TRBD1. V gave up 0 bases and J gave up 3 bases; unmatched junction bases: 12. Per germline, CDR1 MGHRA and CDR2 YSYEKL. The CDR3 runs to 18 residues. The CDR3 DNA sequence: TGCGCCAGCAGCCAAGATCCCCCGGAGACAGGGGGTATCTACGAGCAGTACTTC. Protein sequence: CASSQDPPETGGIYEQYF.

The V and J genes are TRBV29-1 and TRBJ2-1; D not resolved. V dropped 2 bases and J dropped 6 bases, with 17 bases sitting between them. The CDR3 runs to 15 residues. CDR1 and CDR2 (germline): SQVTM, ANQGSEA. CDR3 sequence reads: CSVERVGIVTNEQFF. As DNA, the CDR3 is TGCAGCGTTGAAAGGGTGGGCATTGTGACCAATGAGCAGTTCTTC.